The 16 T cell receptor beta chains given below trace back to one sample, sequenced in a study of blood T cells in healthy people across ages. A sample-barcoded 5' primer and a J-beta primer mix were used in a second PCR of about 6 to 11 cycles. TCRdb reprocessed the 5' RACE reads with MiXCR, giving one entry per CDR3 protein. The sample yields roughly 1,800,000 distinct CDR3 sequences, 49% seen once. Material: blood. The source of these receptors is a middle-aged woman in good health.

This chain links TRBV7-2 with TRBJ2-3, with D unclear. The CDR3 spans 12 residues. Germline V gene data show CDR1 as SGHTA and CDR2 as FQGNSA. Trimming left V 3 bases short and J 8 bases short, with 9 bases between. This chain's CDR3 is CASSFPYGTQYF. In nucleotides, the CDR3 is TGTGCCAGCAGCTTCCCGTATGGTACGCAGTATTTT. The entire variable domain, with the rest obtained from reference TRBV7-2 and TRBJ2-3, is as follows: GAGVSQSPSNKVTEKGKDVELRCDPISGHTALYWYRQSLGQGLEFLIYFQGNSAPDKSGLPSDRFSAERTGGSVSTLTIQRTQQEDSAVYLCASSFPYGTQYFGPGTRLTVL.

V and J are TRBV4-1 and TRBJ1-4; D not certain. V dropped 0 bases and J dropped 3 bases, with 20 bases sitting between them. The CDR3 spans 19 residues. In germline, CDR1 is MGHRA, CDR2 YSYEKL. As DNA, the CDR3 is TGCGCCAGCAGCCAAGAGGGCCTGGGCCGCCTTTCTCCTAATGAAAAACTGTTTTTT. Protein product: CASSQEGLGRLSPNEKLFF.

This clonotype has more than one count but fewer than ten. The gene calls are TRBV12-1 and TRBJ2-7. TRBV12-1 is a known pseudogene. The CDR3 runs 13 residues. CDR3 bases: TGTGCCAGCAGCTTTAAGCTTGCCTACGAGCAGTACTTC. It yields the protein CASSFKLAYEQYF.

Ten or more counts support this clonotype. The chain carries TRBV12-3 or TRBV12-4 and TRBJ2-5; D call uncertain. V was cut by 3 bases and J by 5 bases, with 10 bases left in between. There are 13 residues in the CDR3. CDR3 nucleotide sequence: TGTGCCAGCAGTTTCAGAGTTGTGGAGACCCAGTACTTC. It is translated as CASSFRVVETQYF.

V and J are TRBV13 and TRBJ2-1; the D gene is possibly TRBD2 (6 bases). The closer fit of TRBJ2-7 to the DNA end suggests the J call may be wrong. Germline CDR1 is PRHDT and CDR2 is FYEKMQ (reference sequence). The CDR3 is 13 residues long. The CDR3 nucleotides read TGTGCCAGCAGCCTGGGAGGAGAGAACGAGCAGTACTTC. Protein: CASSLGGENEQYF.

This sequence joins TRBV4-2 and TRBJ2-4, with 7 bases fitting TRBD1. Looked up from germline, CDR1 is LGHNA and CDR2 is YNFKEQ. With V trimmed by 4 bases and J by 1 base, 10 bases remained unmatched. The CDR3 consists of 17 residues. This CDR3 is CASSPERQGLAKNIQYF. The CDR3 nucleotides are TGTGCCAGCAGCCCCGAGAGACAGGGCCTGGCCAAAAACATTCAGTACTTC.

The sample holds a few counts of this clonotype. The chain employs TRBV4-3 and TRBJ1-1; tentative D call: TRBD1 (5 bases). Germline V gene data show CDR1 as LGHNA and CDR2 as YSLEER. This CDR3 comprises 13 residues. The V and J ends lost 0 bases and 8 bases respectively, with 10 bases between them. The CDR3 coding sequence is TGCGCCAGCAGCCAAGATAAGGGGCTGGAAGCTTTCTTT. This gives the protein CASSQDKGLEAFF.

The chain couples TRBV28 to TRBJ1-2; 7 nucleotides line up with TRBD1. The CDR3 sequence is 14 residues long. Trimming removed 2 bases from V and 8 bases from J; junction bases left unmatched: 8. The germline gives CDR1 MDHEN, CDR2 SYDVKM. CDR3 region: CASSLPGTVKGYTF. DNA of the CDR3: TGTGCCAGCAGTTTACCCGGGACAGTAAAGGGCTACACCTTC.

The table lists this clonotype with a few counts. The chain carries TRBV7-2 and TRBJ2-3; 9 nucleotides align to TRBD2. V lost 1 base and J lost 3; bases outside the gene matches: 5. CDR3 length equals 16 residues. The germline gives CDR1 SGHTA, CDR2 FQGNSA. The CDR3 loop reads CASSLVSSGVTDTQYF. CDR3 nucleotides: TGTGCCAGCAGCTTAGTTTCTAGCGGGGTTACAGATACGCAGTATTTT.

This clonotype occurred a few times. The V call is TRBV4-3, the J call TRBJ2-7; TRBD1 aligns across 7 bases. CDR1 LGHNA and CDR2 YSLEER come from the germline V gene. The trim removed 6 bases at V and 6 bases at J, leaving 11 bases unmatched. This CDR3 has 14 amino acids. CDR3 in amino acids: CASSRRGGLGEQYF. The CDR3 nucleotides read TGCGCCAGCAGTAGAAGAGGGGGCTTAGGCGAGCAGTACTTC.

This clonotype was counted many times. This chain links TRBV29-1 with TRBJ2-7; D possibly corresponds to TRBD2 (6 bases). Looked up from germline, CDR1 is SQVTM and CDR2 is ANQGSEA. The CDR3 runs to 13 residues. Trimming shortened V by 1 base and J by 2 bases, and 9 bases separated the two germline ends. The CDR3 DNA follows: TGCAGCGTTGAAGGGGAGGTAACCTACGAGCAGTACTTC. Translating gives CSVEGEVTYEQYF.

Comments on this clonotype: A much larger clone lies a single base off, so this may be a read error. The chain couples TRBV18 to TRBJ2-7; 8 bases match TRBD1. The end of the DNA aligns better with TRBJ2-5, so the J call may be wrong. The CDR3 runs 13 residues. Per the germline V gene, CDR1 is KGHSH and CDR2 is LQKENI. This chain's CDR3 is CASTTGVGETQYF. The CDR3 nucleotides are TGTGCCAGCACGACAGGGGTAGGGGAGACCCAGTACTTC.

V usage is TRBV18 and J usage is TRBJ2-1; 10 bases map to TRBD2. The CDR3 sequence is 17 residues long. Germline loops: CDR1 KGHSH, CDR2 LQKENI. The junction had 5 bases not matched to a gene; V was cut back by 3 bases and J by 0 bases. The CDR3 region has the DNA TGTGCCAGCTCACCTCTTAGCGGGGGGTTCTCCTACAATGAGCAGTTCTTC. It yields the protein CASSPLSGGFSYNEQFF.

V usage is TRBV20-1 and J usage is TRBJ2-5; TRBD2 matches at 7 bases. The J segment lost 0 bases and the V segment lost 3 bases, leaving 7 bases of the junction unmatched. The CDR3 loop spans 15 amino acids. CDR1 and CDR2 (germline): DFQATT, SNEGSKA (reference sequence). Here the CDR3 DNA reads TGCAGTGCTAGTCGTCTAGCGGCGAACCAAGAGACCCAGTACTTC. This sequence encodes CSASRLAANQETQYF.

This chain joins TRBV20-1 and TRBJ1-4; 10 positions agree with TRBD1. V trimming: 5 bases; J trimming: 10 bases; junction bases outside the gene matches: 7. CDR1 is DFQATT, CDR2 SNEGSKA, per germline (reference sequence). This CDR3 is built from 13 residues. CDR3 sequence reads: CSAVGQGVGKLFF. Written as DNA, the CDR3 is TGCAGTGCTGTCGGACAGGGGGTTGGAAAACTGTTTTTT.

The chain carries TRBV9 and TRBJ1-5, with 7 bases aligning to TRBD1. CDR3 length: 14 residues. Looked up from germline, CDR1 is SGDLS and CDR2 is YYNGEE. V shed 3 bases, J shed 5 bases, and the junction held 5 bases outside the gene matches. The CDR3: CASSAGQQYQPQHF. Written as DNA, the CDR3 is TGTGCCAGCAGCGCGGGACAGCAATATCAGCCCCAGCATTTT.